This TCR beta chain was sequenced in a study of beta chain features in type 1 diabetes. General study points: Patients and controls would share equally any PCR tilt toward shorter templates. Type 1 diabetes patients had TCRB CDR3s that were shorter (moderately but significantly so) in all four CD4+ subsets. Relative to healthy donors, patients appeared to have naive, central memory and Treg TCRB repertoires that were more similar.

Expressed TCRB transcripts were sequenced after all isolated RNA was converted to cDNA. Produced via immunoSEQ multiplex PCR; TCRdb's table is partial and in-frame only. This sample has about 23,000 clones; 69% occur once, and the top ten carry 4% to 4.5%. Remarks on this clone: Its antigen is as yet unknown.

V gave up 6 bases and J gave up 2 bases; unmatched junction bases: 3. CDR1 and CDR2 (germline): SGHTA, FQGNSA. The CDR3 contains 15 residues. The chain has TRBV7-2 and TRBJ2-7; TRBD2 agrees at 14 bases. The source is a man between 18 and 29 years old with type 1 diabetes. Sample: Tregs from blood. The CDR3 coding sequence is TGTGCCAGCAGGCCGGGACTAGCGGGAGCCTACGAGCAGTACTTC. Translating gives CASRPGLAGAYEQYF.